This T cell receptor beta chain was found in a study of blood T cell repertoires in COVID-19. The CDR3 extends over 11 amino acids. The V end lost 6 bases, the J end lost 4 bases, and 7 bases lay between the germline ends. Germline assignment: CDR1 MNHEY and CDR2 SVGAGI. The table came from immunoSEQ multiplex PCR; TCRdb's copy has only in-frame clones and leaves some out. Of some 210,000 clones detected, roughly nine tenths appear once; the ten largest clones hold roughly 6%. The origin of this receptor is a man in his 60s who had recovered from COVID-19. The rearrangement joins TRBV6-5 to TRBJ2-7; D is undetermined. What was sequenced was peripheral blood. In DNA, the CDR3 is TGTGCCAGCAGCCCGTTATACGAGCAGTACTTC. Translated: CASSPLYEQYF.